The 15 T cell receptor beta chains below all came from one sample that was sequenced in a study of Ad26.COV2.S vaccination and SARS-CoV-2 variants. The assay was immunoSEQ multiplex PCR, and TCRdb's table has in-frame clones only and misses some. The table lists 300,000 to 400,000 clones, roughly 89% of them singletons. This sample's treatment: about 20 received Ad26.COV2.S at low or high dose, single or two shots; 5 received placebo; per-sample allocation not given. Day 63 after the first vaccine or placebo injection was the time point for sampling. The sequencing used peripheral blood, collected in a trial of Ad26.COV2.S vaccine versus placebo. All receptors come from a person between 18 and 65 years old who received the Ad26.COV2.S COVID-19 vaccine or a placebo.

The CDR3 sequence: CASSTRPGRATNEKLFF. In DNA, the CDR3 is TGTGCCAGCAGTACCCGGCCGGGGCGAGCAACTAATGAAAAACTGTTTTTT. This chain connects TRBV28 to TRBJ1-4; a possible D gene is TRBD1 (5 bases). The length of the CDR3 is 17 residues. V lost 5 bases and J 0 bases, leaving 16 bases between the germline ends. Germline-derived CDR1 and CDR2 are MDHEN and SYDVKM. Full variable domain (rest looked up from reference TRBV28 and TRBJ1-4): DVKVTQSSRYLVKRTGEKVFLECVQDMDHENMFWYRQDPGLGLRLIYFSYDVKMKEKGDIPEGYSVSREKKERFSLILESASTNQTSMYLCASSTRPGRATNEKLFFGSGTQLSVL.

V and J are TRBV18 and TRBJ2-6; no clear D gene. V lost 2 bases to trimming and J lost 0 bases, with 5 bases between them. Germline values: CDR1 KGHSH, CDR2 LQKENI. The CDR3 is 15 amino acids. CDR3 in amino acids: CASSPENSGANVLTF. CDR3 DNA: TGTGCCAGCTCACCAGAAAACTCTGGGGCCAACGTCCTGACTTTC.

On this clone itself: At the DNA level, this CDR3 is encoded by other sequences in the same sample as well. The chain couples TRBV5-1 to TRBJ1-6; the D gene is possibly TRBD1 (6 bases). The CDR3 is 15 residues long. The V end lost 0 bases, the J end lost 6 bases, and 10 bases lay between the germline ends. CDR1 SGHRS and CDR2 YFSETQ come from the germline V gene. CDR3 sequence: CASSLGTGSNSPLHF. CDR3 nucleotide sequence: TGCGCCAGCAGCTTGGGTACAGGGAGTAATTCACCCCTCCACTTT. The variable domain in full, completed from reference TRBV5-1 and TRBJ1-6, reads KAGVTQTPRYLIKTRGQQVTLSCSPISGHRSVSWYQQTPGQGLQFLFEYFSETQRNKGNFPGRFSGRQFSNSRSEMNVSTLELGDSALYLCASSLGTGSNSPLHFGNGTRLTVT.

This clone was picked up many times. The chain has TRBV4-2 and TRBJ2-2; 8 nucleotides match TRBD1. J gave up 3 bases and V 6 bases, and 6 bases lay outside the gene matches. The CDR3 extends over 15 amino acids. Per the germline V gene, CDR1 is LGHNA and CDR2 is YNFKEQ. CDR3 DNA: TGTGCCAGCAGATCTCCGGGACAGGACACCGGGGAGCTGTTTTTT. Protein: CASRSPGQDTGELFF.

The rearrangement uses TRBV7-2 and TRBJ1-2, with 11 bases fitting TRBD1. The CDR3 is 16 amino acids. Germline CDR1 and CDR2: SGHTA and FQGNSA. Trimming removed 5 bases from V and 0 bases from J; junction bases left unmatched: 5. The CDR3 coding sequence is TGTGCCAGCAGCCCGCGGACAGGGGGCGCTAACTATGGCTACACCTTC. The encoded protein is CASSPRTGGANYGYTF.

V and J are TRBV9 and TRBJ2-5; D unclear. V lost 0 bases and J 4 bases, leaving 13 bases between the germline ends. Germline V CDR1 and CDR2: SGDLS, YYNGEE. The CDR3 spans 15 residues. The CDR3 sequence is CASSVEKGLGETQYF. CDR3 nucleotides: TGTGCCAGCAGCGTAGAGAAAGGGTTGGGAGAGACCCAGTACTTC.

V is TRBV3-1 (or the pseudogene TRBV3-2) and J is TRBJ2-2; 14 positions match TRBD2. This CDR3 comprises 18 residues. Germline lookup yields CDR1 LGHDT and CDR2 YNNKEL (reference sequence). The V segment lost 0 bases and the J segment 6 bases; nucleotides outside the gene matches: 6. CDR3 nucleotides: TGTGCCAGCAGCCAAGATCTCGGACTAGCGGGAGGCCCCGGGGAGCTGTTTTTT. This translates into CASSQDLGLAGGPGELFF.

With respect to this clone: The junction and the germline gene differ at one end; a read error may be behind it. This chain links TRBV7-9 with TRBJ1-1, with D uncertain. This CDR3 region has 12 residues. Germline CDR1 SEHNR, CDR2 FQNEAQ (reference sequence). The CDR3 sequence: CASSLANSEAFF. In DNA, the CDR3 is TGTGCCAGCAGCTTAGCGAACTCTGAAGCTTTCTTT.

The rearrangement links TRBV5-1 to TRBJ2-2; unclear D gene. V gave up 4 bases and J gave up 3 bases, with 13 bases separating them. The CDR3 spans 15 residues. Germline CDR1 SGHRS, CDR2 YFSETQ. The DNA for the CDR3 is TGCGCCAGCAGCACTAATGGGCCGGACACCGGGGAGCTGTTTTTT. The encoded protein is CASSTNGPDTGELFF.

The rearrangement joins TRBV7-8 to TRBJ2-2; 7 positions match TRBD1. The CDR3 extends over 14 amino acids. V shed 5 bases, J shed 5 bases, and the junction held 5 bases outside the gene matches. The germline CDR1 and CDR2 sequences are SGHVS and FQNEAQ. CDR3 residues: CASSRYRGTGELFF. Here the CDR3 DNA reads TGTGCCAGCAGCAGATACAGGGGAACCGGGGAGCTGTTTTTT.

This clone has a handful of counts. V usage is TRBV7-3 and J usage is TRBJ2-7; 8 bases align to TRBD1. Germline-derived CDR1 and CDR2 are SGHTA and FQGTGA. Trimming at V came to 6 bases and at J to 2 bases, leaving 3 bases not matched to a gene. This CDR3 region has 13 residues. CDR3 nucleotides: TGTGCCAGCAGATCGGACAGGGCCTACGAGCAGTACTTC. Protein product: CASRSDRAYEQYF.

This clone was observed a handful of times. CDR3 sequence (DNA): TGTGCCAGCAGGCCGGACAGGGGTAGCAATCAGCCCCAGCATTTT. This gives the protein CASRPDRGSNQPQHF. The V and J genes are TRBV27 and TRBJ1-5, with 9 bases that match TRBD1. The V and J ends lost 6 bases and 0 bases, in that order; junction bases with no gene match: 3. CDR1 is MNHEY and CDR2 is SMNVEV in the germline V gene (reference sequence). This CDR3 is built from 15 residues.

The V call is TRBV7-2, the J call TRBJ2-2; unclear D gene. The V end was cut by 3 bases, the J end by 8 bases, with 7 bases between. Germline-derived CDR1 and CDR2 are SGHTA and FQGNSA. This CDR3 has 12 residues. The CDR3 DNA is TGTGCCAGCAGCTTTGTAACGGGGGAGCTGTTTTTT. Its translation is CASSFVTGELFF.

The table lists this clone with a count of one. The chain uses TRBV9 and TRBJ2-3, with D uncertain. V was trimmed by 0 bases and J by 4 bases, leaving 9 bases between them. The length of the CDR3 is 14 residues. Germline V gene sequence: CDR1 SGDLS, CDR2 YYNGEE. The CDR3 bases are TGTGCCAGCAGCGTAGATAGTCTTCCAGATACGCAGTATTTT. This encodes CASSVDSLPDTQYF.

This clone was detected only a few times. The chain is built from TRBV4-2 and TRBJ1-1; no definite D call. Germline CDR1 is LGHNA and CDR2 is YNFKEQ. Trimming pared 0 bases from V and 6 bases from J, leaving 8 bases between. The CDR3 has 13 amino acids. Here the CDR3 DNA reads TGTGCCAGCAGCCAAGATTTATGGGCTGAAGCTTTCTTT. Its translation is CASSQDLWAEAFF.